Presented here are 19 T cell receptor beta chains from one specimen sequenced in a study of blood T cells in healthy people across ages. For the second PCR, which ran for about 6 to 11 cycles, a sample-barcoded 5' primer and a J-beta primer mix were used. In TCRdb, the 5' RACE reads were re-called with MiXCR into one record per CDR3 protein. The table has approximately 900,000 distinct CDR3 sequences, 29% seen once. This sample was also put to use in a study of T cells of mothers and their children.

The sequenced sample was blood. Every receptor here comes from a middle-aged woman in good health.

On this clonotype: Possible read error: a much larger clone is one base away. The V and J genes are TRBV6-1 and TRBJ2-7; 7 nucleotides align to TRBD2. Losses at the gene ends were 1 base for V and 2 bases for J; bases not matched to a gene: 8. The germline gives CDR1 MNHNS, CDR2 SASEGT. CDR3 length: 16 amino acids. CDR3 sequence: CASSEVPGLSTYEQYF. CDR3 nucleotide sequence: TGTGCCAGCAGTGAAGTGCCGGGACTATCCACCTACGAGCAGTACTTC.

The chain carries TRBV2 and TRBJ1-1; D gene ambiguous. The germline V gene has CDR1 SNHLY and CDR2 FYNNEI. CDR3 length: 15 residues. The ends were cut back, 7 bases at V and 0 bases at J, with 15 bases in the middle. CDR3 coding DNA: TGTGCCAGCACCCTCCAGAGGACCATGAACACTGAAGCTTTCTTT. This encodes CASTLQRTMNTEAFF.

The chain carries TRBV12-3 or TRBV12-4 and TRBJ2-2, with D perhaps TRBD2 (5 bases). This CDR3 has 16 amino acids. V lost 2 bases to trimming and J lost 4 bases, with 14 bases between them. The CDR3 region is CASSLSLADGTGELFF. CDR3 DNA: TGTGCCAGCAGTTTAAGTCTAGCCGATGGCACCGGGGAGCTGTTTTTT.

This clonotype was counted many times. The chain links TRBV5-1 to TRBJ2-7; D perhaps matches TRBD1 (6 bases). This CDR3 is 14 amino acids long. Between the trimmed V and J ends, which lost 3 bases and 1 base, there was a span of 11 bases. Germline CDR1 reads SGHRS; CDR2 reads YFSETQ. The CDR3 protein is CASSSHRESYEQYF. The CDR3 bases are TGCGCCAGCAGCTCACACAGGGAATCCTACGAGCAGTACTTC.

This chain links TRBV7-2 with TRBJ2-7; D is ambiguous. The CDR3 consists of 15 residues. Germline V gene lookup returns CDR1 SGHTA and CDR2 FQGNSA. V shed 7 bases and J shed 0 bases, with 16 bases lying between them. For the CDR3, the DNA is TGTGCCAGCACCTCCGACCGATGGAGCTCCTACGAGCAGTACTTC. Protein sequence: CASTSDRWSSYEQYF.

This clonotype was counted a few times. The V and J genes are TRBV9 and TRBJ1-1, with D possibly matching TRBD1 (5 bases). Germline assignment: CDR1 SGDLS and CDR2 YYNGEE. The ends were cut back, 3 bases at V and 1 base at J, with 10 bases in the middle. The CDR3 is 14 residues long. CDR3 loop: CASSAGGRNTEAFF. CDR3 nucleotides: TGTGCCAGCAGCGCCGGGGGTCGGAACACTGAAGCTTTCTTT.

There are a few counts of this clonotype. The DNA for the CDR3 is TGCAGCGGAGGGGTTTTCGGGGAAAAACTGTTTTTT. Protein product: CSGGVFGEKLFF. The V call is TRBV29-1, the J call TRBJ1-4, with a possible D match to TRBD1 (5 bases). The V gene lost 7 bases and the J gene lost 8 bases, with 14 bases spanning the gap. Germline V gives CDR1 SQVTM, CDR2 ANQGSEA. CDR3 size: 12 residues.

This chain connects TRBV30 to TRBJ1-2; D is ambiguous. The CDR3 length is 13 residues. Germline lookup yields CDR1 GTSNPN and CDR2 SVGIG (reference sequence). V lost 0 bases to trimming and J lost 4 bases, with 9 bases between them. DNA of the CDR3: TGTGCCTGGAGTGTACCCCCACGCTATGGCTACACCTTC. This gives the protein CAWSVPPRYGYTF.

The rearrangement links TRBV3-1 to TRBJ2-3; tentative D call: TRBD2 (6 bases). The CDR3 spans 15 residues. Per germline, CDR1 LGHDT and CDR2 YNNKEL (reference sequence). Trimming stripped 4 bases from V and 0 bases from J, with 11 bases between. The CDR3 protein is CASSPGGSSTDTQYF. DNA of the CDR3: TGTGCCAGCAGCCCCGGGGGATCTAGCACAGATACGCAGTATTTT.

The J gene is TRBJ1-1, the V gene TRBV27; tentatively, D is TRBD1 (5 bases). CDR1 and CDR2 (germline): MNHEY, SMNVEV (reference sequence). This CDR3 contains 15 residues. The ends were cut back, 6 bases at V and 1 base at J, with 15 bases in the middle. CDR3 in amino acids: CASSPKGWGNTEAFF. Written as DNA, the CDR3 is TGTGCCAGCAGCCCTAAGGGGTGGGGGAACACTGAAGCTTTCTTT.

The chain recombines TRBV6-1 with TRBJ1-5; D gene ambiguous. Trimming took off 4 bases at V and 2 bases at J, with 9 bases between the two ends. The germline V gene encodes CDR1 MNHNS and CDR2 SASEGT. CDR3 size: 14 residues. The CDR3 DNA reads TGTGCCAGCAGTGTGAGGACGGGCAATCAGCCCCAGCATTTT. Its protein is CASSVRTGNQPQHF.

This clonotype has more than one count but fewer than ten. The CDR3 sequence: CASSGPGGGNSPLHF. The CDR3 DNA reads TGTGCCAGCAGCGGCCCAGGAGGTGGGAATTCACCCCTCCACTTT. The chain is built from TRBV9 and TRBJ1-6, with unresolved D. The CDR3 totals 15 residues. Germline V gene data show CDR1 as SGDLS and CDR2 as YYNGEE. Trimming shortened V by 3 bases and J by 7 bases, and 14 bases separated the two germline ends.

The gene calls are TRBV7-8 and TRBJ2-2; D remains ambiguous. Trimming cost V 5 bases and J 0 bases, with 13 bases left between them. Per germline, CDR1 SGHVS and CDR2 FQNEAQ. This CDR3 contains 16 residues. The CDR3: CASSPGHLANTGELFF. CDR3 in DNA: TGTGCCAGCAGCCCTGGGCATTTAGCGAACACCGGGGAGCTGTTTTTT.

This chain joins TRBV5-1 and TRBJ2-3; unclear D gene. The CDR3 contains 13 residues. Trimming took 6 bases from V and 5 from J, leaving 13 bases between them. Looked up from germline, CDR1 is SGHRS and CDR2 is YFSETQ. The DNA for the CDR3 is TGCGCCAGCAAACTCAGTATGGGAGATACGCAGTATTTT. Translated: CASKLSMGDTQYF.

This clonotype came up many times. V and J are TRBV4-1 and TRBJ2-1; maybe TRBD2 (6 bases). This CDR3 contains 14 residues. The germline V and J ends were trimmed by 0 bases and 9 bases, with 12 bases remaining between them. CDR1 MGHRA and CDR2 YSYEKL come from the germline V gene. This chain's CDR3 is CASSQDRSSGEQFF. The CDR3 DNA follows: TGCGCCAGCAGCCAAGATCGTAGTAGCGGTGAGCAGTTCTTC.

V usage is TRBV5-1 and J usage is TRBJ1-2; D unclear. Germline CDR1 is SGHRS and CDR2 is YFSETQ. Trimming pared 4 bases from V and 5 bases from J, leaving 12 bases between. The CDR3 runs 13 residues. The CDR3 DNA reads as TGCGCCAGCAGCCCGATGGACCTTTATGGCTACACCTTC. Protein sequence: CASSPMDLYGYTF.

Only a few counts were recorded for this clonotype. V and J are TRBV28 and TRBJ2-7, with a tentative D call TRBD2 (6 bases). The CDR3 is made up of 10 amino acids. CDR1 MDHEN and CDR2 SYDVKM come from the germline V gene. The ends were cut back, 10 bases at V and 5 bases at J, with 9 bases in the middle. The CDR3 loop reads CATGEDEQYF. The DNA for the CDR3 is TGTGCCACCGGGGAGGACGAGCAGTACTTC.

The chain carries TRBV11-1 and TRBJ2-7; no reliable D call. TRBJ2-5 matches the DNA end more closely, so the J call is doubtful. Germline V gene sequence: CDR1 SGHAT, CDR2 FQDESV (reference sequence). The CDR3 runs to 13 residues. The CDR3 loop is CASSLNVRETQYF. The CDR3 DNA is TGTGCCAGCAGCTTAAATGTAAGGGAGACCCAGTACTTC.

This clonotype occurred many times. The chain employs TRBV7-2 and TRBJ2-3; unclear D gene. This CDR3 spans 13 amino acids. Germline CDR1 and CDR2: SGHTA and FQGNSA. Trimming took 3 bases from V and 2 from J, leaving 6 bases between them. In DNA form, the CDR3 reads TGTGCCAGCAGCTTGTGGGACACAGATACGCAGTATTTT. As protein: CASSLWDTDTQYF.